The clone carrying this TCR beta chain showed up just once. Its antigen is unknown. This sample was included in a study of blood T cells in healthy people across ages. Primers used in a second PCR of about 7 to 12 cycles were a sample-barcoded 5' primer and a J-beta primer mix. Each single sample gave us at least 2.5 million CDR3-containing paired-end reads. TCRdb ran MiXCR on the 5' RACE reads and lists one entry per CDR3 protein. Here the sample spans some 1.5 million distinct CDR3 sequences, about 30% being singletons. Findings and caveats of the study: A roughly linear fall in TCR beta diversity per million T cells was seen with increasing age.

Germline loops: CDR1 SGHAT, CDR2 FQNNGV. CDR3 length equals 20 residues. V gene TRBV11-2 combines with J gene TRBJ2-3, with D hard to call. Input material: blood. This receptor was taken from a woman in her thirties in good health. The CDR3, as DNA: TGTGCAGCACCGGTTTTTGTCCTGGGCCTCCAGGCTGTGAGCACAGATACGCAGTATTTT. Its protein is CAAPVFVLGLQAVSTDTQYF.